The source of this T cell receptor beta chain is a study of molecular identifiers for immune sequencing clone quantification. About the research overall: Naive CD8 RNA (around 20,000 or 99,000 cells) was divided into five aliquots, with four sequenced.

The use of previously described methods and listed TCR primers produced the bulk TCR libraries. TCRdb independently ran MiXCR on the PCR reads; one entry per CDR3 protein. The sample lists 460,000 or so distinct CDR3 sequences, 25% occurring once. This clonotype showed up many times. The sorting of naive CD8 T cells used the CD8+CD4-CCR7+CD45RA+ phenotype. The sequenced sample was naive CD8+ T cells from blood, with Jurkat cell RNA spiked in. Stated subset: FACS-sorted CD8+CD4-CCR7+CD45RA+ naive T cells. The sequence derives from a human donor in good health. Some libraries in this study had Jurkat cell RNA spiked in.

The CDR3 bases are TGTGCCAGCAGTTACTCTTCGGGACGGGATTACGAGCAGTACTTC. It translates to CASSYSSGRDYEQYF. The chain couples TRBV6-6 to TRBJ2-7, with D perhaps given as TRBD1 or TRBD2 (5 bases each). CDR3 length: 15 amino acids. The germline V gene encodes CDR1 MNHNY and CDR2 SVGAGI (reference sequence). Trimming took 0 bases from V and 4 from J, leaving 13 bases between them.